A selection of T cell receptor beta chains follows, all from one sample in a study of beta chain features in type 1 diabetes. Produced via immunoSEQ multiplex PCR; TCRdb's table is partial and in-frame only. This table has about 120,000 clones, 15% to 20% appearing once. Sequencing input: central memory CD4+ T cells from blood. The receptors were sampled from a man between 25 and 39 years old with type 1 diabetes. Each CDR3 is given with its conserved first and last residue. Clone size is stated in some rows and not others, as once, few, many or a class when expanded.

J gene,V gene,clone size,CDR3 protein
TRBJ2-3,TRBV18,.,CASSVRQGSSTDTQYF
TRBJ2-5,TRBV10-3,few,CAISESTTVQETQYF
TRBJ2-1,TRBV6-5,.,CASSLGQGGFYEQFF
TRBJ2-2,TRBV7-6,.,CASSLARVPGELFF
TRBJ2-3,TRBV14,few,CASSAEGPTSSTDTQYF
TRBJ2-1,TRBV2,many,CASSLDSYNEQFF
TRBJ2-1,TRBV5-1,.,CASSSDVVYNEQFF
TRBJ2-1,TRBV7-9,few,CASSLRRGQGVGYNEQFF
TRBJ1-5,TRBV7-8,.,CASSTTGTQPQHF
TRBJ2-7,TRBV7-2,few,CASSPWGGITYEQYF
TRBJ1-3,TRBV27,many,CASSSQVEGNTIYF
TRBJ2-7,TRBV7-2,.,CASSPSRDRSAEQYF
TRBJ1-2,TRBV4-3,few,CASSHERAGGKLDYGYTF
TRBJ2-7,TRBV7-9,.,CALERGEGYEQYF
TRBJ2-2,TRBV7-2,few,CASNPTGTSGVRELFF
TRBJ2-1,TRBV30,.,CAWNIGDEQFF
TRBJ1-2,TRBV25-1,many,CASSPRTGDGYGYTF
TRBJ2-3,TRBV27,few,CASSSGVTNTQYF
TRBJ2-1,TRBV19,.,CASSIGTEMYNEQFF
TRBJ2-1,TRBV9,few,CASSHRSGGAYNEQFF
TRBJ2-1,TRBV30,.,CAWSEGTEGGDEQFF
TRBJ2-1,TRBV7-2,many,CASSLEAYNEQFF
TRBJ1-2,TRBV6-5,many,CASSPLSNYGYTF
TRBJ1-2,TRBV6-5,few,CASSLGTGLSYGYTF
TRBJ2-5,TRBV9,.,CASSSGVTETQYF
TRBJ1-3,TRBV5-6,.,CASSYDRVKRNTIYF
TRBJ1-6,TRBV7-2,few,CASDPGQGNSPLHF
TRBJ2-7,TRBV14,few,CASSRRLMQGTYEQYF
TRBJ2-2,TRBV27,many,CASSQNTGELFF
TRBJ2-1,TRBV5-1,.,CASSLTGGNEQFF
TRBJ2-7,TRBV18,.,CASSSGFSSYEQYF
TRBJ1-5,TRBV30,.,CAWGTDSNQPQHF
TRBJ1-2,TRBV7-2,.,CASSLAHQEYNYGYTF
TRBJ2-1,TRBV13,.,CASSKNNEQFF
TRBJ2-3,TRBV14,.,CASGPSDTQYF
TRBJ2-2,TRBV4-3,few,CASSQDLQGGGELFF
TRBJ1-6,TRBV25-1,few,CASSDRQGMGSPLHF